This T cell receptor (beta chain) was documented in a study of blood T cell repertoires in COVID-19. Study as a whole: The United States, Italy and Spain provided the acute and convalescent COVID-19 samples. T cells, B-cell-depleted T cells, or PBMCs provided the cDNA or gDNA that served as material.

Original methodology: Quantification of nucleated cells was approximated via reference gene primer amplification. Assay used: immunoSEQ multiplex PCR; TCRdb lists only in-frame clones, some missing. Clone size and V and J calls were adopted from that table, with D and trimming inferred from the DNA. The data contain hundreds of thousands of clones, around 89% of them singletons. Followed longitudinally, the Seattle patients had been enrolled during active infection. The material sequenced was peripheral blood. This TCR came from a woman aged 30 to 39 with COVID-19, enrolled during active disease.

CDR3 sequence (DNA): TGCGCCAGCAGTGGGGCCGGGACAGGATTTGGGCAGTACTTC. As protein: CASSGAGTGFGQYF. The V and J genes are TRBV10-1 and TRBJ2-7, with TRBD1 identical over 8 bases. Germline-derived CDR1 and CDR2 are WNHNN and SYGVQD (reference sequence). The J segment lost 9 bases and the V segment lost 4 bases, leaving 11 bases of the junction unmatched. The CDR3 is 14 residues long.